This T cell receptor (beta chain) was recorded in a study of T cell responses to AZD1222 COVID-19 vaccine (dated by TCRdb to the early 2020s). Notes on the research overall: AZD1222 recipients whose second dose came at about 4 weeks and those whose second dose came at about 12 weeks were combined into one group, since spike-specific TCR depth and breadth did not differ between the two schedules. Trial participants were enrolled by age into 18-55, 56-69 and 70-plus year subgroups, with about 150, 27 and 61 TCR-sequenced participants respectively. TCR sequencing was performed for 230 to 250 trial participants, of whom around 200 were given two doses of AZD1222 and around 25 were given two doses of MenACWY control vaccine.

In regard to this clone: Its antigen remains unidentified. Per-nucleotide qualities are absent, and no much larger clonotype sits a single base away.

Sequences LGHDT (CDR1) and YNNKEL (CDR2) are obtained from the germline V gene (reference sequence). V ends up 5 bases short and J 5 bases short, with an unmatched junction base count of 7. The CDR3 runs 14 residues from the cysteine to the phenylalanine. The retained sequence is limited to the CDR3, 42 bases, with the frame set at the first base. Study-wide findings and limitations: Conclusions about previously exposed vaccinees are limited because only five or six AZD1222 recipients were SARS-CoV-2 seropositive at baseline. The 56-69-year group was small, and its depth increase did not reach significance, likely because of low power. CD4 TCRs associated with the vaccine covered the entire spike protein, and the dominant responses were in regions 160-218 and 743-854. Because no samples from the day 14 peak response were available, repertoires could be characterized only after the peak T cell response. Participants were mostly white British and included more females than males, and it was suggested by the authors that clonal diversity may have been underestimated. Reportedly, almost half of the unique spike-specific TCRs recognized epitopes lying outside the regions that are mutated in the B.1.351 and B.1.1.7 variants. A significant rise in spike-specific TCR breadth and depth was observed after two AZD1222 doses relative to day 0 and relative to MenACWY recipients.

The sample's time point, from its label and the paper: baseline before first vaccination. Vaccinee samples came from UK trials COV001 and COV002, including a single-blind randomized controlled phase 2/3 trial of AZD1222 (ChAdOx1 nCoV-19) in healthy adults. Trial participant PBMC samples were collected at day 0 and day 28 after the second dose for TCRbeta chain sequencing. The CDR3 regions of human TCRbeta chains were analyzed by immunosequencing. Per the source publication's procedure: Repertoire TCRs were checked for matches against a reference library of SARS-CoV-2-specific TCRs that had been generated using the MIRA antigen-specificity platform. Breadth was defined as the fraction of unique TCRs that were SARS-CoV-2-associated, and depth was defined as the fraction of total T cells that were SARS-CoV-2-associated. Using the MIRA data, each spike-specific TCR was mapped to the spike region that the TCR reacts to and placed in a CD4 or CD8 class. Log10-transformed breadth and depth values were compared by one-way ANOVA with Sidak's multiple comparisons tests. The source is immuneACCESS, and TCRdb retained only in-frame sequences with V and J called. Part of the clones is not carried over; for the studies checked, unresolved V genes explain less than half of this, and the remainder is unexplained. The V and J calls and clone size were taken over from that table, and D and trimming were inferred from the DNA. For this sample there are approximately 150,000 clones; about 93% appear just once. 5% of the sample is held by the ten biggest clonotypes.

Sequencing was performed on peripheral blood, taken on day 0 of AZD1222 vaccination. The clonotype was recovered from an adult in good health. This receptor chain uses TRBV3-1 (or the pseudogene TRBV3-2) and TRBJ2-7; 9 nucleotides in the junction match TRBD2. The DNA is as follows: TGTGCCAGCAGCTTCACTAGCGGGTCCAACGAGCAGTACTTC. This encodes CASSFTSGSNEQYF.